The 3 T cell receptor beta chains reported below all come from one sample, sequenced in a study of T cell changes during pregnancy in multiple sclerosis. Sequenced by immunoSEQ multiplex PCR; TCRdb stores in-frame clones only, minus some. The sample has 100,000 or so clones, approximately 94% seen once; the top ten hold more than 0.95%. Source: peripheral blood, taken in the second trimester of pregnancy. Every receptor here comes from a female donor with multiple sclerosis, enrolled in a pregnancy study.

The chain has TRBV5-5 and TRBJ1-1; TRBD1 is a possible D gene (6 bases). This CDR3 region has 17 residues. V lost 3 bases and J lost 4, with 22 bases in between. Germline V gene lookup returns CDR1 SGHKS and CDR2 YYEKEE (reference sequence). CDR3 loop: CASSSRAQGLGGTEAFF. The DNA for the CDR3 is TGTGCCAGCAGCTCCCGGGCCCAGGGATTAGGGGGCACTGAAGCTTTCTTT.

The chain recombines TRBV5-4 with TRBJ2-6, with 8 bases that match TRBD1. Looked up from germline, CDR1 is SGHNT and CDR2 is YYREEE (reference sequence). There are 18 residues in the CDR3. The V and J ends lost 4 bases and 1 base, in that order; junction bases with no gene match: 10. CDR3 nucleotide sequence: TGTGCCAGCAGCGAAGAGCCTCGGACAGGGTCTGGGGCCAACGTCCTGACTTTC. Protein: CASSEEPRTGSGANVLTF.

The chain joins TRBV6-5 to TRBJ2-3, with a weak D call TRBD1 (6 bases). Germline V CDR1 and CDR2: MNHEY, SVGAGI. V gave up 8 bases and J gave up 2 bases, with 17 bases separating them. The CDR3 loop spans 15 amino acids. The CDR3 region is CASCARGGHTDTQYF. For the CDR3, the DNA is TGTGCCAGCTGCGCGCGTGGGGGACACACAGATACGCAGTATTTT.